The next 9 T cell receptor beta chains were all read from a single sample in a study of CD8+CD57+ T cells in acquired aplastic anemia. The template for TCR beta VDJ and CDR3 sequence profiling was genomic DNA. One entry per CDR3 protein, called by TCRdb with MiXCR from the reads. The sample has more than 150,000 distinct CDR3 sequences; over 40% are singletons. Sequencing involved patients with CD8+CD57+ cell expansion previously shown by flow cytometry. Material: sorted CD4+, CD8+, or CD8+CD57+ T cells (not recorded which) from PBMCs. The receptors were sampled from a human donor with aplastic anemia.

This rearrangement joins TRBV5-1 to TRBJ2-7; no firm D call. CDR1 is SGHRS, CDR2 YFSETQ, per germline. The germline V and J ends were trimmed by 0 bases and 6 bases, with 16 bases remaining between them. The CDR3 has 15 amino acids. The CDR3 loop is CASSLGGSVGREQYF. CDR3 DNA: TGCGCCAGCAGCTTGGGAGGTTCTGTGGGCCGCGAGCAGTACTTC.

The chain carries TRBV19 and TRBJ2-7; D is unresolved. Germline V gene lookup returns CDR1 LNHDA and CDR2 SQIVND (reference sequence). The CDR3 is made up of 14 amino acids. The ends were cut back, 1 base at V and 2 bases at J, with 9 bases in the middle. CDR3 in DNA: TGTGCCAGTAGTATAGGGGATGCAACCTACGAGCAGTACTTC. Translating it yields CASSIGDATYEQYF.

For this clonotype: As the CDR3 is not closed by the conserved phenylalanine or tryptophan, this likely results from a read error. In DNA form, the CDR3 reads TGTGCCAGCAGCCAAGGGGCGGCCTCACTTTGCGAGCAGTACTCC. It is translated as CASSQGAASLCEQYS. The rearrangement uses TRBV14 and TRBJ2-7; D uncertain. The CDR3 length is 15 residues. Germline V CDR1 and CDR2: SGHDN, FVKESK. With 1 base removed from V and 6 bases from J, the gap between germline ends came to 16 bases.

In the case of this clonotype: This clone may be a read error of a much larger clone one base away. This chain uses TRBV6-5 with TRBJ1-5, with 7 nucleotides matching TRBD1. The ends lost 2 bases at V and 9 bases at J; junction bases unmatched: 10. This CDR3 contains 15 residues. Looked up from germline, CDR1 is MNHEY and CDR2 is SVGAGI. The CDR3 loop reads CASSYDRVGGSPQHF. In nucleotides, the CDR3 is TGTGCCAGCAGTTACGACAGGGTAGGGGGATCGCCCCAGCATTTT.

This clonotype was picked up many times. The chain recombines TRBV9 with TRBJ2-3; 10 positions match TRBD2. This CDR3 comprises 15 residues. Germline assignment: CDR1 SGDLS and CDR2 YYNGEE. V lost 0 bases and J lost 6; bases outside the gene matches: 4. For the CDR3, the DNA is TGTGCCAGCAGCGTAGTGGCAGCGGGGGGGGATACGCAGTATTTT. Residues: CASSVVAAGGDTQYF. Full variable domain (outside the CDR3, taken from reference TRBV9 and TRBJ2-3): DSGVTQTPKHLITATGQRVTLRCSPRSGDLSVYWYQQSLDQGLQFLIQYYNGEERAKGNILERFSAQQFPDLHSELNLSSLELGDSALYFCASSVVAAGGDTQYFGPGTRLTVL.

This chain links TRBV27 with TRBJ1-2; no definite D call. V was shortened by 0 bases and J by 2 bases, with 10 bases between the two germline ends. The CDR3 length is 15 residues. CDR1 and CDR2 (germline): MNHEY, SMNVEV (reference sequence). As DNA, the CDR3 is TGTGCCAGCAGTTTATCAAACAGAGCCAACTATGGCTACACCTTC. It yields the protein CASSLSNRANYGYTF.

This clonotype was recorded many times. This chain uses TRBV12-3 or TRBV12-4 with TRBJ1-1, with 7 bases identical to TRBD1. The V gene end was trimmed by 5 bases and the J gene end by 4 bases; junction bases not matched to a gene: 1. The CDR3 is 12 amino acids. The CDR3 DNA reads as TGTGCCAGCAGTCCAGGGGGCACTGAAGCTTTCTTT. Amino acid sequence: CASSPGGTEAFF.

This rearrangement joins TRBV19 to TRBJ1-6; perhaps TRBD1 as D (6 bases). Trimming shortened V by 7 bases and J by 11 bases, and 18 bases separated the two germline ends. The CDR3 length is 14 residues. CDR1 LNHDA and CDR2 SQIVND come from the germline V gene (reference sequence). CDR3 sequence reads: CASTLDRGGPPLHF. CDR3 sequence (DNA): TGTGCCAGTACCCTGGACAGAGGTGGCCCACCCCTCCACTTT.

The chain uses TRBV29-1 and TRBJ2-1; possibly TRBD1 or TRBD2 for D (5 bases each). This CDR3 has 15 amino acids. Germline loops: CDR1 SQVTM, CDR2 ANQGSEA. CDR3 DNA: TGCAGTGCTAGAGTCCCCGGGTGGGGGAACAATGAGCAGTTCTTC. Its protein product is CSARVPGWGNNEQFF.